Listed below are T cell receptor beta chains from one sample, sequenced in a study of shared clonotypes between healthy human individuals. Repertoires were generated with immunoSEQ multiplex PCR, while TCRdb's copy carries only in-frame clones and drops some. The profile shows over 700,000 clones, over 55% of them singletons. Specimen: memory CD4+ T cells sorted from blood. All receptors derive from a woman in her twenties or thirties in good health. The CDR3 runs from the conserved cysteine through the conserved F or W. Fields, in order: J gene, CDR3 length, V gene, clone size, D gene, CDR3 protein, CDR3 DNA. A D gene is named only where the DNA matches it firmly. Size is stated for part of the rows, as once, few or many counts, or as a class when the clone is expanded.

TRBJ1-1 15 TRBV11-2 few - CASSLGPGMNTEAFF TGTGCCAGCAGCTTAGGGCCCGGTATGAACACTGAAGCTTTCTTT
TRBJ2-5 16 TRBV11-1 - - CASSSSPTGPWETQYF TGTGCCAGCAGCTCCTCGCCTACCGGGCCGTGGGAGACCCAGTACTTC
TRBJ2-1 16 TRBV18 - - CASSPQGSPTSNEQFF TGTGCCAGCTCACCCCAGGGGTCCCCAACATCCAATGAGCAGTTCTTC
TRBJ2-3 15 TRBV4-1 - TRBD2 CASSSSGSRTDTQYF TGCGCCAGCAGCTCTAGCGGGAGCCGCACAGATACGCAGTATTTT
TRBJ1-5 14 TRBV18 once - CASSPGVRSQPQHF TGTGCCAGCTCACCGGGAGTCCGGAGTCAGCCCCAGCATTTT
TRBJ1-2 13 TRBV19 - - CASSNSLTYGYTF TGTGCCAGTAGCAACAGCCTTACCTATGGCTACACCTTC
TRBJ2-1 14 TRBV4-1 - - CASSHPLWRYEQFF TGCGCCAGCAGCCACCCCCTTTGGCGTTATGAGCAGTTCTTC
TRBJ2-5 13 TRBV18 once - CASSPHSQETQYF TGTGCCAGCTCACCCCACAGCCAAGAGACCCAGTACTTC
TRBJ2-3 14 TRBV19 - - CASIQSGGTDTQYF TGTGCCAGTATTCAGTCCGGAGGTACAGATACGCAGTATTTT
TRBJ2-1 15 TRBV7-3 - TRBD2 CASSRLAGGRNEQFF TGTGCCAGCAGCAGACTAGCGGGAGGGAGAAATGAGCAGTTCTTC
TRBJ2-5 11 TRBV25-1 few - CASSDIRTQYF TGTGCCAGCAGTGATATTAGGACCCAGTACTTC
TRBJ1-2 13 TRBV5-8 - - CASSSRGNYGYTF TGTGCCAGCAGCTCCAGGGGAAACTATGGCTACACCTTC
TRBJ1-2 13 TRBV6-5 - - CASSRVSTYGYTF TGTGCCAGCAGCAGGGTCAGTACCTATGGCTACACCTTC
TRBJ2-1 15 TRBV6-4 - TRBD2 CASRVTSGSYNEQFF TGTGCCAGCAGAGTGACTAGCGGTTCCTACAATGAGCAGTTCTTC
TRBJ1-5 14 TRBV4-1 many - CASSQDDGNQPQHF TGCGCCAGCAGCCAAGACGATGGGAATCAGCCCCAGCATTTT
TRBJ1-2 15 TRBV4-1 once - CASSQVYAANYGYTF TGCGCCAGCAGCCAAGTTTACGCAGCTAACTATGGCTACACCTTC
TRBJ1-1 14 TRBV5-1 - - CASSLARMNTEAFF TGCGCCAGCAGCTTGGCTCGGATGAACACTGAAGCTTTCTTT
TRBJ1-1 15 TRBV5-5 few - CASSFQGTLNTEAFF TGTGCCAGCAGCTTCCAGGGCACCTTGAACACTGAAGCTTTCTTT
TRBJ2-7 15 TRBV28 - TRBD2 CASNSRSGGNYEQYF TGTGCCAGCAATTCCCGTTCGGGGGGAAACTACGAGCAGTACTTC
TRBJ2-2 15 TRBV2 - TRBD1 CASSRGGWGTGELFF TGTGCCAGCAGCCGAGGGGGCTGGGGCACCGGGGAGCTGTTTTTT
TRBJ1-5 14 TRBV29-1 - TRBD1 CSARSTGADQPQHF TGCAGCGCCAGGTCGACAGGGGCGGATCAGCCCCAGCATTTT
TRBJ2-7 17 TRBV28 - TRBD1 CASSSYLRDRNSYEQYF TGTGCCAGCAGTTCCTATCTCCGGGACAGAAACTCCTACGAGCAGTACTTC
TRBJ2-7 15 TRBV5-6 - TRBD2 CASSLGPGGTGEQYF TGTGCCAGCAGCTTGGGCCCGGGAGGGACGGGAGAGCAGTACTTC
TRBJ1-1 12 TRBV29-1 - - CSGGEGNTEAFF TGCAGCGGGGGGGAGGGAAACACTGAAGCTTTCTTT
TRBJ2-7 15 TRBV6-5 - - CASSIERQATYEQYF TGTGCCAGCAGTATCGAAAGACAGGCTACCTACGAGCAGTACTTC
TRBJ2-7 16 TRBV2 few TRBD2 CASRTRGGGSSYEQYF TGTGCCAGCAGGACGAGAGGCGGGGGGAGCTCCTACGAGCAGTACTTC
TRBJ1-6 15 TRBV6-5 - - CASSQSGGQNSPLHF TGTGCCAGCAGCCAGTCGGGGGGGCAAAATTCACCCCTCCACTTT
TRBJ2-4 15 TRBV11-3 - - CASRSGAESKNIQYF TGTGCCAGCAGGTCAGGGGCCGAGTCCAAAAACATTCAGTACTTC
TRBJ1-2 13 TRBV11-2 - - CASSLNSGFGYTF TGTGCCAGCAGCTTAAACTCCGGGTTCGGCTACACCTTC
TRBJ1-5 13 TRBV30 - - CAWSLAENQPQHF TGTGCCTGGAGTCTGGCGGAAAATCAGCCCCAGCATTTT
TRBJ1-1 14 TRBV6-5 - - CASSYNRENTEAFF TGTGCCAGCAGTTACAACAGGGAGAACACTGAAGCTTTCTTT
TRBJ2-3 14 TRBV10-2 - - CASRRTVSTDTQYF TGCGCCAGCAGAAGAACAGTTAGCACAGATACGCAGTATTTT
TRBJ2-3 13 TRBV7-9 - - CASSFQGTDTQYF TGTGCCAGCAGCTTTCAGGGAACAGATACGCAGTATTTT
TRBJ2-1 14 TRBV6-6 - TRBD2 CASSYGTSGGKQFF TGTGCCAGCAGTTACGGGACTAGCGGAGGAAAGCAGTTCTTC
TRBJ2-3 14 TRBV30 - TRBD2 CAWAISGRTDTQYF TGTGCCTGGGCCATTAGCGGGAGAACAGATACGCAGTATTTT
TRBJ2-1 16 TRBV6-8 - TRBD1 CASSYKRQGSYNEQFF TGTGCCAGCAGTTACAAAAGACAGGGATCTTACAATGAGCAGTTCTTC
TRBJ1-1 16 TRBV4-1 few - CASSLSTGNRISEAFF TGCGCCAGCAGCCTAAGTACAGGGAATCGTATCAGTGAAGCTTTCTTT
TRBJ2-3 14 TRBV6-1 - TRBD1 CASIYQGATDTQYF TGTGCCAGTATATATCAGGGGGCCACAGATACGCAGTATTTT
TRBJ2-2 15 TRBV7-9 - - CASSLEGTNTGELFF TGTGCCAGCAGCTTAGAAGGGACGAACACCGGGGAGCTGTTTTTT
TRBJ2-2 13 TRBV29-1 few TRBD2 CSVQREVGGELFF TGCAGCGTTCAGCGGGAGGTGGGCGGGGAGCTGTTTTTT
TRBJ1-1 11 TRBV28 once - CASTGITEAFF TGTGCCAGCACGGGGATCACTGAAGCTTTCTTT
TRBJ2-7 11 TRBV28 - - CASSPDRTQYF TGTGCCAGCAGCCCAGACAGGACTCAGTACTTC